These 20 T cell receptor beta chains originate from one sample sequenced in a study of tumor-infiltrating lymphocytes in localized non-small cell lung cancer (dated by TCRdb to about 2021). The library was produced with the immunoSEQ multiplex PCR assay. Held by TCRdb, this immuneACCESS table contains in-frame sequences only and omits some clones. Under half of the omission traces to an unresolved V gene where checked; the cause of the rest is unknown. The sample table shows about 13,000 clones, and around 70% are seen once. The ten largest account for roughly an eighth of the sample. The specimen was uninvolved lung tissue not adjacent to the tumor. Receptor source: a human donor with non-small cell lung cancer.

The chain employs TRBV6-6 and TRBJ2-3; D ambiguous. Germline CDR1 is MNHNY and CDR2 is SVGAGI (reference sequence). The CDR3 length is 13 residues. Trimming took 7 bases from V and 0 from J, leaving 8 bases between them. The CDR3 spells CASMLASTDTQYF. As DNA, the CDR3 is TGTGCCAGCATGTTGGCTAGCACAGATACGCAGTATTTT.

J is TRBJ1-5 and V is TRBV28, with D unresolved. V lost 7 bases and J 0 bases, leaving 13 bases between the germline ends. Germline assignment: CDR1 MDHEN and CDR2 SYDVKM. CDR3 length: 15 amino acids. Written as DNA, the CDR3 is TGTGCCAGCAACTCGGGGTATCATAGCAATCAGCCCCAGCATTTT. It encodes CASNSGYHSNQPQHF.

This rearrangement joins TRBV28 to TRBJ2-6; unclear D gene. Germline loops: CDR1 MDHEN, CDR2 SYDVKM. V was cut by 2 bases and J by 1 base, with 3 bases left in between. This CDR3 comprises 14 residues. The CDR3: CASSLTSGANVLTF. Written as DNA, the CDR3 is TGTGCCAGCAGTTTAACGTCTGGGGCCAACGTCCTGACTTTC.

The rearrangement links TRBV5-1 to TRBJ2-5; D may be TRBD1 (6 bases). V was trimmed by 4 bases and J by 5 bases, leaving 12 bases between them. From germline, CDR1 is SGHRS and CDR2 YFSETQ. CDR3 length equals 13 residues. This chain's CDR3 is CASSPGRGETQYF. The CDR3 DNA reads TGCGCCAGCAGCCCCGGTAGGGGGGAGACCCAGTACTTC.

The chain recombines TRBV27 with TRBJ2-3; D might be TRBD1 or TRBD2, each matching 6 bases. The germline gives CDR1 MNHEY, CDR2 SMNVEV (reference sequence). V dropped 6 bases and J dropped 0 bases, with 16 bases sitting between them. The CDR3 covers 16 residues. The CDR3 is CASRAPGASSTDTQYF. CDR3 bases: TGTGCCAGCAGAGCCCCGGGGGCCTCTAGCACAGATACGCAGTATTTT.

The rearrangement uses TRBV6-6 and TRBJ1-5; D unresolved. CDR3 size: 15 residues. Per the germline V gene, CDR1 is MNHNY and CDR2 is SVGAGI (reference sequence). V was cut by 6 bases and J by 5 bases, with 17 bases left in between. CDR3 nucleotide sequence: TGTGCCAGCAGCCCCGACGGACCTCGGGATCAGCCCCAGCATTTT. It is translated as CASSPDGPRDQPQHF.

The rearrangement uses TRBV28 and TRBJ2-2, with D possibly TRBD1 on 6 matching bases. CDR1 is MDHEN, CDR2 SYDVKM, per germline. V lost 6 bases and J 1 base, leaving 12 bases between the germline ends. The CDR3 spans 15 residues. CDR3 coding DNA: TGTGCCAGCAGGTCCGGGACACAGAACACCGGGGAGCTGTTTTTT. It encodes CASRSGTQNTGELFF.

This clone was observed a single time. This chain uses TRBV4-3 with TRBJ1-4, with 8 bases aligning to TRBD1. Germline V gives CDR1 LGHNA, CDR2 YSLEER. The CDR3 is 17 amino acids. V lost 0 bases and J lost 0; bases outside the gene matches: 3. CDR3 sequence reads: CASSQDGQGATNEKLFF. The CDR3 region has the DNA TGCGCCAGCAGCCAAGATGGACAGGGCGCAACTAATGAAAAACTGTTTTTT.

CDR3 sequence reads: CASGSSVAGVADTQYF. In DNA, the CDR3 is TGTGCCAGCGGGTCTTCTGTGGCGGGAGTAGCAGATACGCAGTATTTT. The chain links TRBV9 to TRBJ2-3, with 7 bases lining up with TRBD2. CDR3 length: 16 residues. Germline V gene sequence: CDR1 SGDLS, CDR2 YYNGEE. Trimming cost V 7 bases and J 4 bases; bases outside gene matches: 15.

This clone turned up a few times. V usage is TRBV7-2 and J usage is TRBJ1-2; TRBD1 matches 9 bases. Per germline, CDR1 SGHTA and CDR2 FQGNSA. J lost 8 bases, V lost 1 base, and 11 bases had no gene match. The CDR3 sequence is 16 residues long. The CDR3 here is CASSLDPQQGARGYTF. The DNA of the CDR3 is TGTGCCAGCAGCTTAGATCCCCAACAGGGGGCGCGGGGCTACACCTTC. The full variable domain, rest sourced from reference TRBV7-2 and TRBJ1-2, is GAGVSQSPSNKVTEKGKDVELRCDPISGHTALYWYRQSLGQGLEFLIYFQGNSAPDKSGLPSDRFSAERTGGSVSTLTIQRTQQEDSAVYLCASSLDPQQGARGYTFGSGTRLTVV.

The chain joins TRBV11-3 to TRBJ2-7; the match to TRBD1 covers 7 bases. Per the germline V gene, CDR1 is SGHNT and CDR2 is YENEEA. There are 15 residues in the CDR3. The trim removed 5 bases at V and 2 bases at J, leaving 9 bases unmatched. This CDR3 reads CASSLRGTEAYEQYF. For the CDR3, the DNA is TGTGCCAGCAGCCTCCGAGGGACAGAGGCCTACGAGCAGTACTTC.

The chain couples TRBV28 to TRBJ2-4, with TRBD2 matching 8 bases. Germline V gene sequence: CDR1 MDHEN, CDR2 SYDVKM. The length of the CDR3 is 12 residues. V gave up 8 bases and J gave up 4 bases; unmatched junction bases: 1. The CDR3 spells CASGGGKNIQYF. CDR3 DNA sequence: TGTGCCAGCGGCGGGGGGAAAAACATTCAGTACTTC.

J is TRBJ2-3 and V is TRBV9, with D unresolved. The CDR3 contains 14 residues. CDR1 SGDLS and CDR2 YYNGEE come from the germline V gene. Trimming took off 4 bases at V and 1 base at J, with 10 bases between the two ends. CDR3 sequence reads: CASSMGSGTDTQYF. DNA for the CDR3: TGTGCCAGCAGCATGGGGTCTGGCACAGATACGCAGTATTTT.

The chain employs TRBV7-2 and TRBJ1-3, with D hard to call. V was trimmed by 3 bases and J by 0 bases, leaving 12 bases between them. The CDR3 spans 16 residues. CDR1 SGHTA and CDR2 FQGNSA come from the germline V gene. CDR3 residues: CASSLSSGSSGNTIYF. Written as DNA, the CDR3 is TGTGCCAGCAGCTTGTCCTCCGGGAGCTCTGGAAACACCATATATTTT.

This clone has only a few counts. The V and J genes are TRBV11-2 and TRBJ1-2; the D gene is possibly TRBD1 (6 bases). The CDR3 covers 13 residues. Trimming pared 0 bases from V and 7 bases from J, leaving 9 bases between. Germline assignment: CDR1 SGHAT and CDR2 FQNNGV. Here the CDR3 DNA reads TGTGCCAGCAGCTTAGACAGGGGTGGTGGCTACACCTTC. The encoded protein is CASSLDRGGGYTF.

The gene calls are TRBV6-1 and TRBJ1-5, with D possibly being TRBD1 (6 bases). CDR3 length: 13 residues. V shed 7 bases and J shed 7 bases, with 14 bases lying between them. The germline gives CDR1 MNHNS, CDR2 SASEGT. The CDR3 bases are TGTGCCAGCACCCGAGAGGGGGGACAGCCCCAGCATTTT. The encoded protein is CASTREGGQPQHF.

J is TRBJ2-3 and V is TRBV5-1; unclear D gene. CDR3 length: 14 amino acids. Trimming took 4 bases from V and 0 from J, leaving 9 bases between them. The V gene's germline CDR1 is SGHRS and CDR2 YFSETQ. CDR3 region: CASSLGGSTDTQYF. CDR3 DNA: TGCGCCAGCAGCCTTGGCGGTAGCACAGATACGCAGTATTTT.

The chain recombines TRBV11-2 with TRBJ1-1; D is undetermined. Per the germline V gene, CDR1 is SGHAT and CDR2 is FQNNGV. Between the trimmed V and J ends, which lost 5 bases and 4 bases, there was a span of 11 bases. The CDR3 covers 13 residues. As DNA, the CDR3 is TGTGCCAGCAGCCTCGTCCGGGGCACTGAAGCTTTCTTT. Its translation is CASSLVRGTEAFF.

This sequence joins TRBV7-8 and TRBJ2-7; D is undetermined. CDR3 size: 14 residues. Per germline, CDR1 SGHVS and CDR2 FQNEAQ. V was pared by 5 bases and J by 3 bases, with 14 bases between. The CDR3 protein is CASSPVSEGYEQYF. CDR3 sequence (DNA): TGTGCCAGCAGCCCTGTATCTGAAGGCTACGAGCAGTACTTC.

J is TRBJ2-1 and V is TRBV7-2, with D tentatively TRBD1 or TRBD2 (5 bases each). The CDR3 is made up of 16 amino acids. V shed 1 base and J shed 0 bases, with 10 bases lying between them. Germline V gene data show CDR1 as SGHTA and CDR2 as FQGNSA. Here the CDR3 DNA reads TGTGCCAGCAGCTTAGTCGGGACCCCCTCCTACAATGAGCAGTTCTTC. It yields the protein CASSLVGTPSYNEQFF.